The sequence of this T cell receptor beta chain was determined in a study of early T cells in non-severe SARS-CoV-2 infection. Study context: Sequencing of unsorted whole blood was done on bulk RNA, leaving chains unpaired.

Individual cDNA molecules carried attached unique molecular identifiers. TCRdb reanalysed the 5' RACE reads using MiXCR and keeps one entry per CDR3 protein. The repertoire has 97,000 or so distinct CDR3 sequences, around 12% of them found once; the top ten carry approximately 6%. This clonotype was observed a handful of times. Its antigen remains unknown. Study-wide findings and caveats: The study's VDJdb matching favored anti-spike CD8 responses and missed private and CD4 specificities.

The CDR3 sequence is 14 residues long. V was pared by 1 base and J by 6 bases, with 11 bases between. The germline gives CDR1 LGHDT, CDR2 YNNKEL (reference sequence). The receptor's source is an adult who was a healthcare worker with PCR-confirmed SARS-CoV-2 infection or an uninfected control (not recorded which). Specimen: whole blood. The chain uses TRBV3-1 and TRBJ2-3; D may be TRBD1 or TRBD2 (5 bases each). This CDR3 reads CASSQGSGTDTQYF. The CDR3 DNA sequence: TGTGCCAGCAGCCAAGGATCGGGGACGGATACGCAGTATTTT.